The present TCR beta chain was sequenced within a study of neurological immune-mediated disorders. Using its own MiXCR run on the 5' RACE reads, TCRdb lists one record per CDR3 protein. Of approximately 19,000 distinct CDR3 sequences in the sample, 6% to 8% were seen once. Many counts were recorded for this clonotype. Germline assignment: CDR1 SGHRS and CDR2 YFSETQ. The length of the CDR3 is 16 residues. Unmatched junction bases numbered 7, after V lost 1 base and J lost 2 bases. Material for sequencing was CD8+ T cells from blood. This sequence joins TRBV5-1 and TRBJ2-3, with TRBD2 identical over 7 bases. This receptor was identified in a woman in her twenties or thirties with HTLV-1-associated myelopathy (HAM/TSP). The CDR3 DNA reads TGCGCCAGCAGCTTGAGGAGGCTAGCGGACACAGATACGCAGTATTTT. It codes for CASSLRRLADTDTQYF.